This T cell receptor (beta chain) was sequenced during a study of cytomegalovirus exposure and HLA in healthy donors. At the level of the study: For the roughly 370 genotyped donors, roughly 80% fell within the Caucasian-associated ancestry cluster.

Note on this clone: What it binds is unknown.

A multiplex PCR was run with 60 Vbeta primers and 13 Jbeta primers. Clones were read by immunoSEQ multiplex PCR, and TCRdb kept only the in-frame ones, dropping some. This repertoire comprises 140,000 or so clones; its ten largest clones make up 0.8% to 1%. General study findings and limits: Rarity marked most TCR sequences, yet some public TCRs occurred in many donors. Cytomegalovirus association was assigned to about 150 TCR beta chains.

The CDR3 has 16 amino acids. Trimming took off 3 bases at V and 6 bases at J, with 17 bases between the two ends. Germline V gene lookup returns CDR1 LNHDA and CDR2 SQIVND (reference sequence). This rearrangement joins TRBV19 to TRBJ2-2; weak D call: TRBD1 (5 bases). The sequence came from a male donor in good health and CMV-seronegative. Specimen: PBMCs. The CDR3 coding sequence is TGTGCCAGTAGTATGAAAGGGGTGGCTCGACCCGGGGAGCTGTTTTTT. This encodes CASSMKGVARPGELFF.